This T cell receptor beta chain was obtained from a study of regulatory T cells in long-lasting Graves disease. As concerns this clonotype: What it binds is unknown. This clone may be a read error of a much larger clone one base away.

V gave up 4 bases and J gave up 7 bases, with 20 bases separating them. The CDR3 runs 15 residues. From germline, CDR1 is MNHEY and CDR2 SVGEGT. The time point here: newly diagnosed GD, antithyroid drugs for less than 3 months. RNA from PBMCs was the source of the TCR library. The patients included were those that came from an endocrinology department in Xi'an, China. Points from the study as a whole: Persistent Graves' patients showed less TCR diversity than newly diagnosed ones.

Relying on iRepertoire HTBI primers and Arm-PCR of CDR3 regions, the team built TCR beta libraries. TCRdb re-called the multiplex PCR reads with MiXCR, one entry per CDR3 protein. The table shows 300,000 to 400,000 distinct CDR3 sequences, with around 15% occurring only once. This sample also belongs to another study, concerning T cells in Graves' hyperthyroidism and ophthalmopathy. That source adds: Stable Graves' hyperthyroidism denoted no ophthalmopathy progression over 18 months.

The chain employs TRBV6-2 or TRBV6-3 and TRBJ2-7, with TRBD2 as a possible D gene (7 bases). This TCR came from a man between 35 and 55 years old with Graves disease. The specimen comprised peripheral blood mononuclear cells (PBMCs), sampled at new diagnosis, from a patient treated with antithyroid drugs. This chain's CDR3 is CASSWRGGAQGEQYF. The CDR3 DNA is TGTGCCAGCAGTTGGAGGGGGGGGGCCCAAGGGGAGCAGTACTTC.